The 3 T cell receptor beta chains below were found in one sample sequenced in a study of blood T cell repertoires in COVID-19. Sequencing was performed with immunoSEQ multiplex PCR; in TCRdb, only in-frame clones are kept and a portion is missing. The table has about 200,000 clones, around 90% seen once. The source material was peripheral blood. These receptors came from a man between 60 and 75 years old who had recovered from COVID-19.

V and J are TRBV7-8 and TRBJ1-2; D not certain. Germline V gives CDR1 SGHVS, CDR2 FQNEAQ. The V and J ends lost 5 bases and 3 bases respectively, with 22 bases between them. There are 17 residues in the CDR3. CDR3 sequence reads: CASSLRRTEGVDYGYTF. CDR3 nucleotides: TGTGCCAGCAGCCTTAGAAGGACGGAGGGAGTTGACTATGGCTACACCTTC.

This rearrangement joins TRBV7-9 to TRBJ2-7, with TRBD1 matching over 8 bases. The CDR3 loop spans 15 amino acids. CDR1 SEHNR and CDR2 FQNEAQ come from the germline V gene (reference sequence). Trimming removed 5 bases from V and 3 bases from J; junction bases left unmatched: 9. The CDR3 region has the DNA TGTGCCAGCAGCCCCACGGACAGGGTCGGCTACGAGCAGTACTTC. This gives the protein CASSPTDRVGYEQYF. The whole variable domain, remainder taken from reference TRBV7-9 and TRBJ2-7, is DTGVSQNPRHKITKRGQNVTFRCDPISEHNRLYWYRQTLGQGPEFLTYFQNEAQLEKSRLLSDRFSAERPKGSFSTLEIQRTEQGDSAMYLCASSPTDRVGYEQYFGPGTRLTVT.

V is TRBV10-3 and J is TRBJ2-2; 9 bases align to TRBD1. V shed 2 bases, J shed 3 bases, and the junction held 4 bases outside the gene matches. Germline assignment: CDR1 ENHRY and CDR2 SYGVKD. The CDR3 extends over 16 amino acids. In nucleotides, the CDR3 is TGTGCCATCAGTGAGCCGACAGGGGGTGACACCGGGGAGCTGTTTTTT. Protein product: CAISEPTGGDTGELFF.